A selection of T cell receptor beta chains follows, all from one sample in a study of T-cell reconstitution after alpha-beta-depleted transplantation in children. Each CDR3 protein is one row after TCRdb ran MiXCR on the PCR reads. The table lists approximately 44,000 distinct CDR3 sequences, 5.8% of them singletons. Source: PBMCs, mostly from graft donor cells, taken 60 days after TCRalphabeta/CD19-depleted stem cell transplant. The receptor source for this set is a female patient aged 2-9 years who had a stem cell transplant for aplastic anemia, so the T cells may come from the graft donor. CDR3s include the opening cysteine and the closing phenylalanine or tryptophan. A D gene is named only where the DNA matches it firmly. Only some rows state a clone size, as once, few, many or a class for expanded clones.

abundance	v_gene	j_gene	d_gene	CDR3aa	CDR3nt
few	TRBV2	TRBJ2-6	-	CASSVGSHSGANVLTF	TGTGCCAGCAGTGTCGGGAGCCACTCTGGGGCCAACGTCCTGACTTTC
many	TRBV20-1	TRBJ2-1	-	CSARCAPIYNEQFF	TGCAGTGCTAGGTGCGCCCCTATATACAATGAGCAGTTCTTC
many	TRBV21-1	TRBJ1-5	-	CASSTSPPTGSPQPQHF	TGTGCCAGCAGCACAAGTCCCCCGACAGGCTCCCCTCAGCCCCAGCATTTT
many	TRBV29-1	TRBJ2-5	-	CSVGGDQETQYF	TGCAGCGTCGGGGGAGACCAAGAGACCCAGTACTTC
many	TRBV5-1	TRBJ2-7	-	CASSLRPGDNEQYF	TGCGCCAGCAGCTTGCGACCGGGAGATAACGAGCAGTACTTC
many	TRBV3-1	TRBJ2-7	TRBD1	CASSPLTGVEQYF	TGTGCCAGCAGCCCCCTGACAGGGGTCGAGCAGTACTTC
many	TRBV7-9	TRBJ1-2	TRBD1	CASSPGQGHYGYTF	TGTGCCAGCAGCCCCGGACAGGGGCACTATGGCTACACCTTC
many	TRBV7-9	TRBJ1-1	-	CASSREGTEAFF	TGTGCCAGCAGCAGGGAGGGGACTGAAGCTTTCTTT
many	TRBV7-3	TRBJ2-2	-	CASSSTSPAGELFF	TGTGCCAGCAGCTCTACTTCGCCTGCCGGGGAGCTGTTTTTT
many	TRBV20-1	TRBJ2-3	TRBD1	CSAQQGFYPDTQYF	TGCAGTGCTCAACAGGGGTTCTATCCGGATACGCAGTATTTT
many	TRBV20-1	TRBJ2-5	TRBD2	CSASPSGGPWGTQYF	TGCAGTGCTAGCCCTAGCGGGGGGCCATGGGGGACCCAGTACTTC
many	TRBV12-3/TRBV12-4	TRBJ1-5	TRBD1	CASRPGTGESQPQHF	TGTGCCAGCAGACCCGGGACAGGGGAGAGTCAGCCCCAGCATTTT
many	TRBV7-2	TRBJ2-6	-	CASSYSGTYSSGANVLTF	TGTGCCAGCAGCTATTCCGGGACGTACTCCTCTGGGGCCAACGTCCTGACTTTC
many	TRBV20-1	TRBJ2-5	TRBD2	CSSYPASGEETQYF	TGCAGTTCATATCCGGCTAGCGGGGAAGAGACCCAGTACTTC
many	TRBV5-1	TRBJ2-2	TRBD1	CASSLDQGVTGELFF	TGCGCCAGCAGCTTGGATCAGGGGGTCACCGGGGAGCTGTTTTTT
few	TRBV30	TRBJ2-1	-	CAWSGQRGQFF	TGTGCCTGGAGTGGTCAAAGGGGTCAGTTCTTC
medium-sized	TRBV29-1	TRBJ1-4	-	CSVRDEKLFF	TGCAGCGTCCGGGATGAAAAACTGTTTTTT
-	TRBV14	TRBJ2-1	-	CASSQRGLRGETQFF	TGTGCCAGCAGCCAACGGGGCCTCAGGGGGGAGACCCAGTTCTTC
many	TRBV5-6	TRBJ2-2	-	CASSRTALNTGELFF	TGTGCCAGCAGCCGGACAGCCCTTAACACCGGGGAGCTGTTTTTT
few	TRBV3-1	TRBJ2-1	-	CASSQDRLFYNEQFF	TGTGCCAGCAGCCAAGATCGTCTTTTTTACAATGAGCAGTTCTTC
many	TRBV29-1	TRBJ1-1	TRBD1	CSVGFGTVTEAFF	TGCAGCGTAGGATTCGGGACAGTCACTGAAGCTTTCTTT
many	TRBV7-9	TRBJ1-5	-	CASSSGVQPQHF	TGTGCCAGCAGCTCGGGGGTACAGCCCCAGCATTTT
many	TRBV7-3	TRBJ2-7	TRBD1	CASSLEGQGRYEQYF	TGTGCCAGCAGCTTAGAGGGACAGGGGCGCTACGAGCAGTACTTC
-	TRBV2	TRBJ2-5	-	CASSRETGMLETQYF	TGTGCCAGCAGTCGGGAGACAGGGATGTTGGAGACCCAGTACTTC
many	TRBV10-3	TRBJ2-5	TRBD2	CAISATSGREETQYF	TGTGCCATCAGTGCGACTAGCGGGAGGGAGGAGACCCAGTACTTC
many	TRBV29-1	TRBJ2-2	-	CSVEGNTGELFF	TGCAGCGTTGAAGGCAACACCGGGGAGCTGTTTTTT
-	TRBV3-1	TRBJ2-7	TRBD2	CASSLGPGGGYEQYF	TGTGCCAGCAGCTTAGGTCCCGGGGGGGGCTACGAGCAGTACTTC
many	TRBV12-3/TRBV12-4	TRBJ2-5	-	CASSLGGGTQYF	TGTGCCAGCAGTTTAGGGGGAGGGACCCAGTACTTC
many	TRBV28	TRBJ1-1	TRBD1	CASSFPTGADMKAFF	TGTGCCAGCAGTTTCCCGACAGGGGCGGACATGAAAGCTTTCTTT
many	TRBV6-5	TRBJ2-1	-	CASSTRGRPYNEQFF	TGTGCCAGCAGTACCCGGGGGCGCCCCTACAATGAGCAGTTCTTC
many	TRBV5-5	TRBJ2-5	-	CASSLAPGGVWYQETQYF	TGTGCCAGCAGCTTGGCCCCAGGGGGGGTTTGGTACCAAGAGACCCAGTACTTC
many	TRBV29-1	TRBJ1-2	-	CSVTVPTRGYTF	TGCAGCGTCACTGTCCCGACGCGGGGCTACACCTTC
many	TRBV28	TRBJ1-4	TRBD1	CASSLLDRATEKLFF	TGTGCCAGCAGTTTATTGGACAGGGCCACCGAAAAACTGTTTTTT
many	TRBV29-1	TRBJ2-6	-	CSVEGTGANVLTF	TGCAGCGTTGAGGGAACTGGGGCCAACGTCCTGACTTTC
-	TRBV7-3	TRBJ2-1	-	CASSANELTEQFF	TGTGCCAGCAGCGCCAACGAGTTGACTGAGCAGTTCTTC
-	TRBV3-1	TRBJ2-3	-	CASSLYNPVGDTQYF	TGTGCCAGCAGCCTATATAACCCCGTAGGGGATACGCAGTATTTT
many	TRBV24-1	TRBJ2-2	-	CATSEYGTTVRERTGELFF	TGTGCCACCAGTGAATATGGGACAACAGTTCGGGAGAGGACCGGGGAGCTGTTTTTT
many	TRBV15	TRBJ2-2	-	CATSETATGELFF	TGTGCCACCAGCGAGACAGCTACCGGGGAGCTGTTTTTT
many	TRBV28	TRBJ1-1	TRBD1	CASSFLGQGNTEAFF	TGTGCCAGCAGTTTTTTGGGACAGGGGAACACTGAAGCTTTCTTT
-	TRBV3-1	TRBJ2-7	TRBD2	CASSKLAGGLSYEQYF	TGTGCCAGCAGCAAACTAGCGGGGGGGCTCTCGTACGAGCAGTACTTC
many	TRBV15	TRBJ2-3	TRBD2	CATSRKWTSGYQDTQYF	TGTGCCACCAGCAGAAAATGGACTAGCGGATACCAAGATACGCAGTATTTT
many	TRBV13	TRBJ2-3	-	CASSWAVRSDTQYF	TGTGCCAGCTCATGGGCGGTCCGGTCAGATACGCAGTATTTT
many	TRBV6-5	TRBJ2-5	TRBD1	CASRSPWTGKETQYF	TGTGCCAGCAGAAGCCCTTGGACAGGGAAAGAGACCCAGTACTTC